These 24 T cell receptor beta chains share one sample of origin, sequenced in a study of CD8 T cells in ankylosing spondylitis. Study-wide results and limits: Made up of about eight highly homologous variants, a TCR beta motif appeared characteristic of ankylosing spondylitis blood.

Their antigens are not known. MiXCR was run by TCRdb on the 5' RACE reads, yielding one entry per CDR3 protein. Of more than 400,000 distinct CDR3 sequences in the sample, about 5% were seen once. Sequenced input: blood, either unsorted or a sorted T cell fraction (not recorded which). These receptors all stem from a male donor with ankylosing spondylitis.

V and J are TRBV4-1 and TRBJ2-1; weak D call: TRBD2 (5 bases). Deletions cut 3 bases from V and 14 bases from J, with 17 bases between. In germline, CDR1 is MGHRA, CDR2 YSYEKL. The CDR3 is 13 residues long. The CDR3 DNA sequence: TGCGCCAGCAGCCAGATGATAGCGAGTGCGGAGTTCTTC. Protein: CASSQMIASAEFF.

This clonotype has a count of ten or more. This chain links TRBV12-3 or TRBV12-4 with TRBJ2-7; the D gene could be TRBD1 or TRBD2 (5 bases each). The V gene lost 3 bases and the J gene lost 4 bases, with 13 bases spanning the gap. This CDR3 has 14 residues. CDR3 protein: CASSLIGTLYEQYF. The CDR3 DNA reads TGTGCCAGCAGTTTGATAGGGACCCTGTACGAGCAGTACTTC.

This clonotype was seen ten or more times. J is TRBJ2-3 and V is TRBV10-3, with 11 nucleotides matching TRBD2. V lost 6 bases, J lost 2 bases, and 1 base stayed unmatched. In germline, CDR1 is ENHRY, CDR2 SYGVKD. The CDR3 sequence is 14 residues long. The CDR3 DNA reads TGTGCCATCAGGACTAGCGGGATCACAGATACGCAGTATTTT. This sequence encodes CAIRTSGITDTQYF.

This chain joins TRBV13 and TRBJ2-1, with D hard to call. The V end lost 5 bases, the J end lost 2 bases, and 13 bases lay between the germline ends. Germline V CDR1 and CDR2: PRHDT, FYEKMQ (reference sequence). The CDR3 length is 15 residues. Written as DNA, the CDR3 is TGTGCCAGCAGCCCCCCTATAGAAGCCTACAATGAGCAGTTCTTC. It yields the protein CASSPPIEAYNEQFF.

This clonotype was seen more than once but under ten times. V and J are TRBV5-1 and TRBJ2-1; 10 nucleotides agree with TRBD2. The CDR3 covers 15 residues. CDR1 SGHRS and CDR2 YFSETQ come from the germline V gene. The V segment lost 4 bases and the J segment 5 bases; nucleotides outside the gene matches: 6. CDR3 sequence (DNA): TGCGCCAGCAGCGGTGGACTAGCGGAAAACAATGAGCAGTTCTTC. It yields the protein CASSGGLAENNEQFF. Variable domain in full (rest from reference TRBV5-1 and TRBJ2-1): KAGVTQTPRYLIKTRGQQVTLSCSPISGHRSVSWYQQTPGQGLQFLFEYFSETQRNKGNFPGRFSGRQFSNSRSEMNVSTLELGDSALYLCASSGGLAENNEQFFGPGTRLTVL.

At least ten counts were recorded for this clonotype. The J gene is TRBJ1-1, the V gene TRBV11-2; D is undetermined. V was pared by 1 base and J by 5 bases, with 11 bases between. Looked up from germline, CDR1 is SGHAT and CDR2 is FQNNGV. This CDR3 has 14 residues. CDR3 protein: CASSLAAPGTEAFF. As DNA, the CDR3 is TGTGCCAGCAGCTTAGCCGCCCCGGGGACTGAAGCTTTCTTT.

In its sample, this clonotype was seen many times. The rearrangement joins TRBV20-1 to TRBJ2-7; 10 nucleotides match TRBD1. The CDR3 is 15 amino acids. Germline CDR1 reads DFQATT; CDR2 reads SNEGSKA (reference sequence). The V segment lost 4 bases and the J segment 5 bases; nucleotides outside the gene matches: 11. The CDR3 nucleotides are TGCAGTGCTAAACCACCGGGACAGGGGTCCCACGAGCAGTACTTC. It codes for CSAKPPGQGSHEQYF.

The chain carries TRBV19 and TRBJ2-5; 7 positions match TRBD1. The CDR3 covers 17 residues. With 3 bases clipped from V and 5 bases from J, the junction kept 15 bases outside the gene matches. Germline values: CDR1 LNHDA, CDR2 SQIVND (reference sequence). For the CDR3, the DNA is TGTGCCAGTAGTATCCGACAGGGCGTCAGGATTAGCGAGACCCAGTACTTC. Protein: CASSIRQGVRISETQYF. Variable domain in full (rest from reference TRBV19 and TRBJ2-5): DGGITQSPKYLFRKEGQNVTLSCEQNLNHDAMYWYRQDPGQGLRLIYYSQIVNDFQKGDIAEGYSVSREKKESFPLTVTSAQKNPTAFYLCASSIRQGVRISETQYFGPGTRLLVL.

This clonotype was recorded many times. The chain employs TRBV29-1 and TRBJ2-5; no reliable D call. CDR1 is SQVTM, CDR2 ANQGSEA, per germline. The CDR3 loop spans 12 amino acids. The germline V and J ends were trimmed by 6 bases and 5 bases, with 13 bases remaining between them. CDR3 protein: CSVVGLRETQYF. DNA of the CDR3: TGCAGCGTCGTGGGCCTCAGGGAGACCCAGTACTTC.

This clonotype came up many times. The chain links TRBV7-2 to TRBJ1-5; no reliable D call. The CDR3 has 15 amino acids. Germline values: CDR1 SGHTA, CDR2 FQGNSA. With 4 bases removed from V and 2 bases from J, the gap between germline ends came to 12 bases. The CDR3 DNA is TGTGCCAGCAGCTCTCCCGGACGGGGCAATCAGCCCCAGCATTTT. This translates into CASSSPGRGNQPQHF.

This chain uses TRBV4-3 with TRBJ2-7; 7 bases are shared with TRBD1. CDR1 LGHNA and CDR2 YSLEER come from the germline V gene. This CDR3 spans 16 amino acids. V was pared by 3 bases and J by 4 bases, with 12 bases of the junction left unmatched. CDR3 sequence: CASSHHHRGVYYEQYF. CDR3 DNA sequence: TGCGCCAGCAGCCACCACCACAGGGGCGTATATTACGAGCAGTACTTC.

This clonotype was seen many times. The chain combines TRBV4-2 with TRBJ1-1; TRBD1 aligns across 7 bases. The J segment lost 4 bases and the V segment lost 2 bases, leaving 13 bases of the junction unmatched. This CDR3 region has 17 residues. Germline CDR1 and CDR2: LGHNA and YNFKEQ. This CDR3 is CASSQRLDRVKGTEAFF. CDR3 sequence (DNA): TGTGCCAGCAGCCAAAGACTAGACAGGGTGAAGGGCACTGAAGCTTTCTTT.

This clonotype appeared many times. V usage is TRBV20-1 and J usage is TRBJ2-1; D tentatively fits TRBD1 or TRBD2 (5 bases each). Germline CDR1 is DFQATT and CDR2 is SNEGSKA (reference sequence). The CDR3 has 14 amino acids. Between the trimmed V and J ends, which lost 6 bases and 4 bases, there was a span of 16 bases. In nucleotides, the CDR3 is TGCAGTGCCACCCCGGGACCCACTTACAATGAGCAGTTCTTC. Protein sequence: CSATPGPTYNEQFF.

This clonotype was seen many times. The V gene is TRBV7-9, the J gene TRBJ1-1, with a possible D match to TRBD1 (5 bases). The V end was cut by 4 bases, the J end by 3 bases, with 12 bases between. Germline CDR1 SEHNR, CDR2 FQNEAQ (reference sequence). The CDR3 length is 14 residues. This CDR3 is CASSWAREDTEAFF. The CDR3 DNA is TGTGCCAGCAGCTGGGCCAGGGAGGACACTGAAGCTTTCTTT.

The chain has TRBV20-1 and TRBJ2-3; maybe TRBD1 (7 bases). Between the trimmed V and J ends, which lost 0 bases and 5 bases, there was a span of 15 bases. The germline V gene has CDR1 DFQATT and CDR2 SNEGSKA (reference sequence). The CDR3 length is 15 residues. The CDR3 nucleotides read TGCAGTGCTAGAGATAATGGCAGGGGGGTAGATACGCAGTATTTT. The encoded protein is CSARDNGRGVDTQYF.

There are many counts of this clonotype. The CDR3 here is CSARSDFVELFF. CDR3 nucleotides: TGCAGTGCTAGATCGGATTTTGTTGAGCTGTTTTTT. This chain links TRBV20-1 with TRBJ2-2; D unclear. Germline V gene sequence: CDR1 DFQATT, CDR2 SNEGSKA (reference sequence). V lost 2 bases and J lost 11, with 12 bases in between. This CDR3 is 12 amino acids long.

This chain uses TRBV7-2 with TRBJ2-4; 11 bases are a match to TRBD2. The germline V gene has CDR1 SGHTA and CDR2 FQGNSA. J was trimmed by 2 bases and V by 5 bases; bases with no gene match: 8. This CDR3 region has 17 residues. CDR3 nucleotide sequence: TGTGCCAGCAGCGGAGGGGGACTAGCGGTGCCCAAAAACATTCAGTACTTC. It is translated as CASSGGGLAVPKNIQYF.

In its sample, this clonotype was seen many times. The chain couples TRBV20-1 to TRBJ2-1; no clear D gene. The CDR3 totals 14 residues. Germline values: CDR1 DFQATT, CDR2 SNEGSKA (reference sequence). The CDR3 spells CSALGPPTYNEQFF. The CDR3 DNA is TGCAGCGCTTTAGGACCACCAACTTACAATGAGCAGTTCTTC.

This clonotype was seen ten or more times. The V gene is TRBV24-1, the J gene TRBJ2-7, with D perhaps given as TRBD1 or TRBD2 (5 bases each). There are 13 residues in the CDR3. Germline assignment: CDR1 KGHDR and CDR2 SFDVKD. Trimming shortened V by 2 bases and J by 6 bases, and 10 bases separated the two germline ends. DNA for the CDR3: TGTGCCACCAGTGATTCGAGGGGTGGCGAGCAGTACTTC. It translates to CATSDSRGGEQYF.

The sample holds a few counts of this clonotype. The V and J genes are TRBV20-1 and TRBJ2-5, with D possibly matching TRBD1 (5 bases). Germline values: CDR1 DFQATT, CDR2 SNEGSKA (reference sequence). The ends were cut back, 2 bases at V and 9 bases at J, with 19 bases in the middle. The CDR3 covers 14 residues. In nucleotides, the CDR3 is TGCAGTGCTAGATTACAGTCGTCTAAAGGGGCCCAGTACTTC. It is translated as CSARLQSSKGAQYF.

A few counts support this clonotype. The chain carries TRBV4-3 and TRBJ2-1; 8 bases are a match to TRBD2. Trimming at V came to 0 bases and at J to 7 bases, leaving 11 bases not matched to a gene. Germline V lookup: CDR1 LGHNA, CDR2 YSLEER. The length of the CDR3 is 17 residues. As DNA, the CDR3 is TGCGCCAGCAGCCAAGATTCACTCGCGGGAGGTTTAAATGAGCAGTTCTTC. The encoded protein is CASSQDSLAGGLNEQFF.

This clonotype appeared many times. The rearrangement links TRBV4-2 to TRBJ2-5; tentative D call: TRBD2 (6 bases). V shed 0 bases and J shed 4 bases, with 12 bases lying between them. CDR1 LGHNA and CDR2 YNFKEQ come from the germline V gene. This CDR3 contains 15 residues. The CDR3 bases are TGTGCCAGCAGCCAAGAGGGGGGAGACAGAGAGACCCAGTACTTC. It specifies CASSQEGGDRETQYF.

This clonotype was seen repeatedly, ten times or more. The V call is TRBV6-5, the J call TRBJ2-1; D call uncertain. Germline assignment: CDR1 MNHEY and CDR2 SVGAGI. The CDR3 has 17 amino acids. V lost 2 bases and J lost 0, with 14 bases in between. The DNA of the CDR3 is TGTGCCAGCAGTTACAAAGCCCCCGCTAGCTCCTACAATGAGCAGTTCTTC. It specifies CASSYKAPASSYNEQFF.

This clonotype was seen many times. This chain uses TRBV11-2 with TRBJ2-2; 8 nucleotides agree with TRBD1. The CDR3 spans 14 residues. The V gene end was trimmed by 5 bases and the J gene end by 8 bases; junction bases not matched to a gene: 7. The germline CDR1 and CDR2 sequences are SGHAT and FQNNGV. The CDR3 DNA reads as TGTGCCAGCAGCCCCACAACAGGGGGTGGGGAGCTGTTTTTT. Amino acids: CASSPTTGGGELFF.